The TCR beta chain under discussion was sequenced for a study of blood T cell repertoires in COVID-19. Study at large: From the United States, Italy and Spain came samples of acute and convalescent COVID-19. T cells, B-cell-depleted T cells, or PBMCs supplied cDNA or gDNA.

Method: immunoSEQ multiplex PCR; TCRdb's copy keeps in-frame clones and lacks some. The table includes about 70,000 clones, about 92% detected once. The CDR3 totals 11 residues. Germline V gives CDR1 MDHEN, CDR2 SYDVKM. Trimming took off 3 bases at V and 8 bases at J, with 5 bases between the two ends. The chain recombines TRBV28 with TRBJ2-1; no definite D call. Sequencing input: peripheral blood. This receptor was taken from a man aged 45-60 years with acute or convalescent COVID-19. In DNA, the CDR3 is TGTGCCAGCAGTTTTTTCGATGAGCAGTTCTTC. Amino acids: CASSFFDEQFF.